The clone carrying this T cell receptor (beta chain) has just a few counts. This sample stems from a study of blood T cell repertoires in COVID-19. The method was immunoSEQ multiplex PCR; TCRdb's version includes in-frame clones alone and lacks a portion of them. Of roughly 200,000 clones in the sample, about 82% were seen once. V was shortened by 3 bases and J by 1 base, with 24 bases between the two germline ends. The germline gives CDR1 SGHNT, CDR2 YENEEA. The CDR3 length is 19 residues. This TCR derives from a man aged 35-49 years with acute COVID-19. The chain carries TRBV11-3 and TRBJ1-1; D gene ambiguous. Input material: PBMCs or T cells enriched from blood (not recorded which). The CDR3 coding sequence is TGTGCCAGCAGCTTCCCCATGGGGAGAGAGGAATCTAAGAACACTGAAGCTTTCTTT. This translates into CASSFPMGREESKNTEAFF.